This TCR beta chain was captured in a study of somatic mutations in cytotoxic T cells in rheumatoid arthritis. Study-level background: Flow sorting of some V beta antibody-stained T cells reached nearly 100% purity, with V beta1+ cells also TCRB-sequenced. Study observations and caveats: No age-related increase in CD8+ clonality was seen in healthy controls, but one was seen in rheumatoid arthritis patients. Antigens recognized by the expanded CD8+ clones were unknown.

Source study methods: Patient-derived CD8+ clones with a size above 1% showed rare matches to published virus-specific TCRB sequences. Clones were read by immunoSEQ multiplex PCR, and TCRdb kept only the in-frame ones, dropping some. Clone size and V and J calls were adopted from that table, with D and trimming inferred from the DNA. The sample contains some 18,000 clones, about 80% of which appear only once. On this clone: Its antigen is not known.

Sequences were obtained from CD8+ T cells sorted from blood. This clonotype was obtained from an adult with rheumatoid arthritis.

CDR3 residues: CASRDRGLLTEAFF. For the CDR3, the DNA is TGTGCCAGCAGAGACAGGGGCCTCCTCACTGAAGCTTTCTTT. This rearrangement joins TRBV2 to TRBJ1-1, with 8 nucleotides matching TRBD1. V lost 6 bases, J lost 4 bases, and 7 bases stayed unmatched. CDR3 length: 14 residues. CDR1 is SNHLY, CDR2 FYNNEI, per germline. The full variable domain, completed using reference TRBV2 and TRBJ1-1, is EPEVTQTPSHQVTQMGQEVILRCVPISNHLYFYWYRQILGQKVEFLVSFYNNEISEKSEIFDDQFSVERPDGSNFTLKIRSTKLEDSAMYFCASRDRGLLTEAFFGQGTRLTVV.